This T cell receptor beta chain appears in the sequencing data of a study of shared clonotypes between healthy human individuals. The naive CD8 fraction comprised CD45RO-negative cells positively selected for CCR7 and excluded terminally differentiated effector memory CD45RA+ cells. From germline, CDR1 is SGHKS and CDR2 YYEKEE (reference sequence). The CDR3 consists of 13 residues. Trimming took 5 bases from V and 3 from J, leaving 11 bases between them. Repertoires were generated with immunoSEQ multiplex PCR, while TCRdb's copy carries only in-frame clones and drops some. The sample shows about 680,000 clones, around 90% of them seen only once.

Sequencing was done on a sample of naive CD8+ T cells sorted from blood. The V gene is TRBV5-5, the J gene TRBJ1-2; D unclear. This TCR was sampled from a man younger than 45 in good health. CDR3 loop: CASSSLADYGYTF. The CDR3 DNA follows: TGTGCCAGCAGTTCGCTGGCCGACTATGGCTACACCTTC.